The 13 T cell receptor beta chains below all came from one sample that was sequenced in a study of shared clonotypes between healthy human individuals. Using immunoSEQ multiplex PCR, the repertoire was profiled, and TCRdb retains in-frame clones only, with some absent. The table includes more than 2 million clones, 85% to 95% detected once. The sequenced sample consisted of naive CD4+ T cells sorted from blood. Subset denoted: CD45RA+ positively selected. These receptors were obtained from a man aged 18 to 35 in good health.

The V call is TRBV30, the J call TRBJ2-1; no clear D gene. The germline gives CDR1 GTSNPN, CDR2 SVGIG (reference sequence). The CDR3 runs 13 residues. With 2 bases removed from V and 4 bases from J, the gap between germline ends came to 9 bases. The chain's CDR3 is CAWSPDIYNEQFF. For the CDR3, the DNA is TGTGCCTGGAGTCCCGACATTTACAATGAGCAGTTCTTC.

The J gene is TRBJ2-7, the V gene TRBV2; the match to TRBD1 covers 8 bases. The germline CDR1 and CDR2 sequences are SNHLY and FYNNEI. The CDR3 sequence is 15 residues long. Trimming at V came to 7 bases and at J to 1 base, leaving 9 bases not matched to a gene. In nucleotides, the CDR3 is TGTGCCAGCACCGTCCAGGGGGCGATTTCCTACGAGCAGTACTTC. Translating it yields CASTVQGAISYEQYF.

This clone appeared a single time. The rearrangement uses TRBV27 and TRBJ2-3, with TRBD2 as a possible D gene (5 bases). CDR3 length: 13 residues. Trimming removed 4 bases at V and 1 base at J, with 6 bases between. The germline CDR1 and CDR2 sequences are MNHEY and SMNVEV (reference sequence). The CDR3 loop is CASSWRGTDTQYF. CDR3 coding DNA: TGTGCCAGCAGTTGGCGGGGCACAGATACGCAGTATTTT.

The genes are TRBV29-1 and TRBJ1-1; 8 bases fit TRBD1. J was trimmed by 1 base and V by 8 bases; bases with no gene match: 6. The CDR3 length is 13 residues. Germline-derived CDR1 and CDR2 are SQVTM and ANQGSEA. CDR3: CSSTGAWNTEAFF. The CDR3 DNA reads as TGCAGCTCGACAGGGGCCTGGAACACTGAAGCTTTCTTT.

This clone showed up just once. The same CDR3 can be traced to other DNA sequences in this sample. CDR3 DNA: TGTGCCAGCAGTTACGGGCTAGAAGAGACCCAGTACTTC. Residues: CASSYGLEETQYF. This chain uses TRBV6-6 with TRBJ2-5; the D is unclear. The CDR3 has 13 amino acids. Trimming removed 2 bases from V and 3 bases from J, with 7 bases in between. Per the germline V gene, CDR1 is MNHNY and CDR2 is SVGAGI (reference sequence).

V is TRBV28 and J is TRBJ1-6, with 8 bases that match TRBD1. Looked up from germline, CDR1 is MDHEN and CDR2 is SYDVKM. The J segment lost 9 bases and the V segment lost 1 base, leaving 11 bases of the junction unmatched. This CDR3 is 17 amino acids long. For the CDR3, the DNA is TGTGCCAGCAGTTTATTCCTTAAGACAGGGGCGGGTTCACCCCTCCACTTT. Translation gives CASSLFLKTGAGSPLHF.

The table lists this clone with a few counts. The chain joins TRBV30 to TRBJ1-3, with D unresolved. V was trimmed by 0 bases and J by 1 base, leaving 10 bases between them. The CDR3 totals 15 residues. In germline, CDR1 is GTSNPN, CDR2 SVGIG (reference sequence). The CDR3 coding sequence is TGTGCCTGGAGTGTAGGAGCTCCATCTGGAAACACCATATATTTT. Amino acids: CAWSVGAPSGNTIYF.

This clone was recorded once. The chain employs TRBV7-2 and TRBJ2-1, with TRBD2 matching 8 bases. The germline V gene has CDR1 SGHTA and CDR2 FQGNSA. V gave up 1 base and J gave up 8 bases; unmatched junction bases: 7. The CDR3 runs 15 residues. The CDR3 loop is CASSLVSGSLDEQFF. The CDR3 DNA is TGTGCCAGCAGCTTAGTCAGCGGGAGTCTGGATGAGCAGTTCTTC. The entire variable domain, with the rest obtained from reference TRBV7-2 and TRBJ2-1, is as follows: GAGVSQSPSNKVTEKGKDVELRCDPISGHTALYWYRQSLGQGLEFLIYFQGNSAPDKSGLPSDRFSAERTGGSVSTLTIQRTQQEDSAVYLCASSLVSGSLDEQFFGPGTRLTVL.

The chain joins TRBV27 to TRBJ1-4; the D is unclear. The germline gives CDR1 MNHEY, CDR2 SMNVEV (reference sequence). This CDR3 has 15 residues. Trimming took 6 bases from V and 3 from J, leaving 14 bases between them. CDR3 bases: TGTGCCAGCAGAAAGGAGGATAGGGCTAATGAAAAACTGTTTTTT. Translation: CASRKEDRANEKLFF.

With respect to this clone: Other DNA sequences in the sample encode the same CDR3. The CDR3: CASSLGLPETQYF. CDR3 DNA sequence: TGCGCCAGCAGCTTAGGACTCCCAGAGACCCAGTACTTC. V and J are TRBV5-1 and TRBJ2-5, with D maybe TRBD2 (5 bases). The CDR3 spans 13 residues. The ends were cut back, 2 bases at V and 4 bases at J, with 9 bases in the middle. Germline loops: CDR1 SGHRS, CDR2 YFSETQ.

The chain combines TRBV5-1 with TRBJ2-4, with 11 positions matching TRBD1. The CDR3 is made up of 14 amino acids. The germline CDR1 and CDR2 sequences are SGHRS and YFSETQ. The junction had 6 bases not matched to a gene; V was cut back by 4 bases and J by 9 bases. The CDR3 loop reads CASSKGQGASIQYF. The CDR3 DNA is TGCGCCAGCAGCAAAGGACAGGGGGCTAGCATTCAGTACTTC.

To note about this clone: One end of the junction is discordant with germline, which a read error may explain. The CDR3: CASSVAGMNTGELFF. The CDR3 region has the DNA TGTGCCAGCAGCGTAGCGGGGATGAACACCGGGGAGCTGTTTTTT. The chain employs TRBV7-9 and TRBJ2-2, with 8 bases aligning to TRBD2. CDR3 length equals 15 residues. In germline, CDR1 is SEHNR, CDR2 FQNEAQ (reference sequence).

The V call is TRBV2, the J call TRBJ1-1; 10 nucleotides agree with TRBD1. This CDR3 contains 15 residues. With V trimmed by 4 bases and J by 9 bases, 11 bases remained unmatched. Germline CDR1 SNHLY, CDR2 FYNNEI. Written as DNA, the CDR3 is TGTGCCAGCAGTGCGGGCATATTGGACAGGGGGAAAGCTTTCTTT. Translation: CASSAGILDRGKAFF.